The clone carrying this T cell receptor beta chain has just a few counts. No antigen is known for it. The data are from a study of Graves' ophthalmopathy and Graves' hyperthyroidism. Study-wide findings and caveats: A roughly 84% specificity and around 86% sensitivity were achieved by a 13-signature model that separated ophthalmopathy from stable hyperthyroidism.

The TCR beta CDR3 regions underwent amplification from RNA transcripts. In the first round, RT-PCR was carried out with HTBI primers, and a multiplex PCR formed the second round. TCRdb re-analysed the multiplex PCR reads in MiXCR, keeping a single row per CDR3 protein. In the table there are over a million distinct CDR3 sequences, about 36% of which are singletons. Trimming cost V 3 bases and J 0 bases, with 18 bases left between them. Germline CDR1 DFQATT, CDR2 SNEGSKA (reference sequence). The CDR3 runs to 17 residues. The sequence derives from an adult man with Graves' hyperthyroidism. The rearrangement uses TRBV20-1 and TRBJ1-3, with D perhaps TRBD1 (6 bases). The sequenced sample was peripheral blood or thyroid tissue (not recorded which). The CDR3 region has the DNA TGCAGTGCTAGGAGGGGGGACATTGCCCTCTCTGGAAACACCATATATTTT. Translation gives CSARRGDIALSGNTIYF.